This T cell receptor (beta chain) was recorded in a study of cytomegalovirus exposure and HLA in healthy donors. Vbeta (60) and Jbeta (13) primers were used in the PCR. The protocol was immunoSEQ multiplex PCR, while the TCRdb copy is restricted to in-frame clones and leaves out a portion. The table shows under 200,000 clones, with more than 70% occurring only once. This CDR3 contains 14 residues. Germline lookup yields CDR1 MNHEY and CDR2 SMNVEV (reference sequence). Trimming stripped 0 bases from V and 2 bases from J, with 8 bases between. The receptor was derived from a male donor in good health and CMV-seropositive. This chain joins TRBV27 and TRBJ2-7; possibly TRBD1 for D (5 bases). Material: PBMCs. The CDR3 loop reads CASSLSGAAYEQYF. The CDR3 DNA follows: TGTGCCAGCAGTTTATCAGGGGCGGCCTACGAGCAGTACTTC.